This T cell receptor (beta chain) stems from a study of vaccination and CD4 T cells after COVID-19. As to this clonotype: Its target is unknown.

Cultured CD4+ T-cell DNA underwent Oncomine TCR Beta short-read sequencing. Via MiXCR, TCRdb re-called the PCR reads, giving one row per CDR3 protein. The sample contains fewer than 20,000 distinct CDR3 sequences, approximately 77% of which appear only once. The treatment was: approximately nine-day PBMC culture with coronavirus spike peptide pools or control peptides (ViraFEST assay). Trimming took off 3 bases at V and 5 bases at J, with 13 bases between the two ends. CDR1 and CDR2 (germline): MNHNS, SASEGT. This CDR3 spans 14 amino acids. Sequences were derived from CD4+ T cells from blood, cultured in vitro, sampled after SARS-CoV-2 vaccination. This receptor was obtained from a human donor who received a COVID-19 vaccine. The V gene is TRBV6-1, the J gene TRBJ2-5, with D possibly matching TRBD2 (5 bases). CDR3 in DNA: TGTGCCAGCAGTGATCCTAGCACCAGGGAGACCCAGTACTTC. Its translation: CASSDPSTRETQYF.